The next 15 T cell receptor beta chains were all read from a single sample in a study of cytomegalovirus exposure and HLA in healthy donors. 13 Jbeta primers and 60 Vbeta primers were used for the PCR. Using immunoSEQ multiplex PCR, the repertoire was profiled, and TCRdb retains in-frame clones only, with some absent. The table has about 98,000 clones, roughly 70% seen once; the top ten hold roughly 1.8%. Sequenced: PBMCs. The receptors come from a male donor in good health and CMV-seronegative.

On this clone itself: An end of the junction differs from the germline gene, which may be a read error. The V gene is TRBV7-9, the J gene TRBJ2-7, with D possibly being TRBD1 (6 bases). Germline V gene lookup returns CDR1 SEHNR and CDR2 FQNEAQ (reference sequence). This CDR3 is 14 amino acids long. The CDR3 reads CSSSQGSVSYEQYF. DNA of the CDR3: TGTTCCAGCAGCCAGGGGAGCGTCTCCTACGAGCAGTACTTC.

The chain joins TRBV29-1 to TRBJ2-3, with 8 nucleotides matching TRBD1. Germline V gene lookup returns CDR1 SQVTM and CDR2 ANQGSEA. V lost 4 bases to trimming and J lost 0 bases; unmatched junction nucleotides: 0. The CDR3 is 13 amino acids. The CDR3: CSVGQGSTDTQYF. CDR3 nucleotides: TGCAGCGTTGGACAGGGGAGCACAGATACGCAGTATTTT.

The chain couples TRBV6-5 to TRBJ2-5; 8 positions agree with TRBD1. The J call may be wrong; the DNA end is better matched by TRBJ2-7. Germline CDR1 and CDR2: MNHEY and SVGAGI. The CDR3 has 15 amino acids. The CDR3 DNA reads as TGTGCCAGCAGTTACGGGACAGGAAAGACCTACGAGCAGTACTTC. Translating it yields CASSYGTGKTYEQYF.

This chain joins TRBV19 and TRBJ1-1; 9 bases agree with TRBD1. The CDR3 extends over 16 amino acids. J gave up 1 base and V 6 bases, and 9 bases lay outside the gene matches. Germline loops: CDR1 LNHDA, CDR2 SQIVND (reference sequence). This chain's CDR3 is CASSPDRGVGNTEAFF. The CDR3 DNA reads TGTGCCAGTAGCCCGGACAGGGGAGTAGGGAACACTGAAGCTTTCTTT.

The chain links TRBV28 to TRBJ2-1; 8 bases line up with TRBD2. Unmatched junction bases numbered 4, after V lost 8 bases and J lost 4 bases. The germline CDR1 and CDR2 sequences are MDHEN and SYDVKM. This CDR3 has 13 amino acids. In nucleotides, the CDR3 is TGTGCCAGCGGCGGGAGGCGGTACAATGAGCAGTTCTTC. This sequence encodes CASGGRRYNEQFF.

The chain joins TRBV7-3 to TRBJ2-5, with 13 bases matching TRBD2. The tail of the sequence fits TRBJ2-7 better, so the J call may be wrong. The germline V gene has CDR1 SGHTA and CDR2 FQGTGA. The CDR3 consists of 15 residues. This chain's CDR3 is CASSSGLAGVSEQYF. CDR3 coding DNA: TGTGCCAGCAGCTCCGGACTAGCGGGAGTTTCCGAGCAGTACTTC.

The CDR3 region is CASSLVGGIAGELFF. CDR3 nucleotide sequence: TGTGCCAGCAGCTTAGTCGGGGGAATAGCCGGGGAGCTGTTTTTT. The V and J genes are TRBV11-2 and TRBJ2-2, with D tentatively TRBD2 (6 bases). This CDR3 has 15 residues. In germline, CDR1 is SGHAT, CDR2 FQNNGV. The germline V and J ends were trimmed by 1 base and 6 bases, with 12 bases remaining between them.

This clone occurred a few times. The rearrangement uses TRBV5-1 and TRBJ2-5, with 10 bases aligning to TRBD1. V dropped 5 bases and J dropped 5; count of bases not matched to a gene: 9. The CDR3 runs 15 residues. Germline lookup yields CDR1 SGHRS and CDR2 YFSETQ. The CDR3 nucleotides are TGCGCCAGCAGAGCCCGGGACAGGGGTTTGGAGACCCAGTACTTC. Translated, it gives CASRARDRGLETQYF.

This chain uses TRBV2 with TRBJ1-2; 10 bases align to TRBD1. The CDR3 is 14 amino acids. Germline V CDR1 and CDR2: SNHLY, FYNNEI. V shed 6 bases and J 5 bases; nucleotides not matched to a gene: 6. The CDR3 is CASRRTGGEYGYTF. Here the CDR3 DNA reads TGTGCCAGCAGGCGGACAGGGGGGGAATATGGCTACACCTTC.

The gene calls are TRBV5-6 and TRBJ2-7; no clear D gene. The CDR3 covers 14 residues. Trimming stripped 2 bases from V and 3 bases from J, with 12 bases between. The germline V gene encodes CDR1 SGHDT and CDR2 YYEEEE. The CDR3 sequence is CASSFPHKDYEQYF. As DNA, the CDR3 is TGTGCCAGCAGCTTTCCACACAAAGACTACGAGCAGTACTTC. Variable domain in full (rest from reference TRBV5-6 and TRBJ2-7): DAGVTQSPTHLIKTRGQQVTLRCSPKSGHDTVSWYQQALGQGPQFIFQYYEEEERQRGNFPDRFSGHQFPNYSSELNVNALLLGDSALYLCASSFPHKDYEQYFGPGTRLTVT.

The chain is built from TRBV6-5 and TRBJ1-2; 8 bases agree with TRBD1. The CDR3 totals 15 residues. Germline-derived CDR1 and CDR2 are MNHEY and SVGAGI. V lost 5 bases and J lost 8; bases outside the gene matches: 13. This chain's CDR3 is CASSRPSQGARGYTF. Here the CDR3 DNA reads TGTGCCAGCAGTCGCCCCTCCCAGGGGGCGCGGGGCTACACCTTC.

This chain joins TRBV2 and TRBJ2-7; tentatively, D is TRBD2 (6 bases). With 8 bases removed from V and 2 bases from J, the gap between germline ends came to 16 bases. This CDR3 has 14 residues. Germline loops: CDR1 SNHLY, CDR2 FYNNEI. The DNA of the CDR3 is TGTGCCAGCGAAGGAGTCGGGGGAACCTACGAGCAGTACTTC. Amino acids: CASEGVGGTYEQYF.

The chain recombines TRBV30 with TRBJ2-6; D may be TRBD2 (6 bases). V gave up 5 bases and J gave up 2 bases, with 10 bases separating them. This CDR3 comprises 14 residues. Germline CDR1 is GTSNPN and CDR2 is SVGIG (reference sequence). CDR3 region: CAWRREAGANVLTF. As DNA, the CDR3 is TGTGCCTGGCGTAGGGAGGCTGGGGCCAACGTCCTGACTTTC.

The genes are TRBV25-1 and TRBJ2-3, with D possibly TRBD2 on 6 matching bases. This CDR3 has 14 amino acids. Per germline, CDR1 MGHDK and CDR2 SYGVNS. V was pared by 4 bases and J by 6 bases, with 14 bases between. CDR3 region: CASSVRELADTQYF. Written as DNA, the CDR3 is TGTGCCAGCAGTGTACGGGAGTTGGCGGATACGCAGTATTTT.

The chain is built from TRBV4-2 and TRBJ2-1, with TRBD2 matching over 14 bases. The ends lost 2 bases at V and 9 bases at J; junction bases unmatched: 9. This CDR3 is built from 17 residues. CDR1 and CDR2 from the germline V gene are LGHNA and YNFKEQ. DNA for the CDR3: TGTGCCAGCAGCCAATCAGGACTAGCGGGAGGAGGGAGTGAGCAGTTCTTC. It encodes CASSQSGLAGGGSEQFF.